The clone carrying this T cell receptor beta chain was seen a handful of times. TCRdb independently ran MiXCR on the RT-PCR reads; one entry per CDR3 protein. The table has roughly 200,000 distinct CDR3 sequences, roughly two fifths seen once. The data stem from a study of patients and donors after allogeneic stem cell transplantation. V was shortened by 1 base and J by 2 bases, with 13 bases between the two germline ends. The CDR3 is 15 residues long. Looked up from germline, CDR1 is SGHDT and CDR2 is YYEEEE. The sequenced sample consisted of blood, either unsorted or a sorted T cell fraction (not recorded which). This receptor was obtained from a human donor who was either an allogeneic HSCT recipient or a stem cell or donor lymphocyte infusion donor (not recorded which). It is not recorded whose cells these are; they may come from a transplant donor. The chain employs TRBV5-6 and TRBJ2-7; a weak D match, TRBD2 (5 bases). CDR3 amino acids: CASSLSAGRAYEQYF. The CDR3 nucleotides read TGTGCCAGCAGCTTGTCGGCGGGTAGGGCCTACGAGCAGTACTTC.